A single T cell receptor (beta chain) is shown here with its context. From the 5' RACE reads, TCRdb called clonotypes with MiXCR, one entry per CDR3 protein. The profile shows about 470,000 distinct CDR3 sequences, about 23% of them singletons. The V end was cut by 6 bases, the J end by 6 bases, with 15 bases between. The CDR3 consists of 14 residues. The data stem from a study of T-cell memory formation after mild COVID-19. Whole-study context: TCR clusters showed largely donor specificity.

This sequence originates from an adult woman who had mild COVID-19 (a few samples of this study predate the infection). Cell type and time point are not known. The genes are TRBV12-3 or TRBV12-4 and TRBJ1-5; D perhaps matches TRBD1 (6 bases). The sample consisted of PBMCs or a T cell subset sorted from them (not recorded which). The CDR3: CASSPRGLGQPQHF. The DNA of the CDR3 is TGTGCCAGCAGCCCACGGGGGCTGGGTCAGCCCCAGCATTTT.